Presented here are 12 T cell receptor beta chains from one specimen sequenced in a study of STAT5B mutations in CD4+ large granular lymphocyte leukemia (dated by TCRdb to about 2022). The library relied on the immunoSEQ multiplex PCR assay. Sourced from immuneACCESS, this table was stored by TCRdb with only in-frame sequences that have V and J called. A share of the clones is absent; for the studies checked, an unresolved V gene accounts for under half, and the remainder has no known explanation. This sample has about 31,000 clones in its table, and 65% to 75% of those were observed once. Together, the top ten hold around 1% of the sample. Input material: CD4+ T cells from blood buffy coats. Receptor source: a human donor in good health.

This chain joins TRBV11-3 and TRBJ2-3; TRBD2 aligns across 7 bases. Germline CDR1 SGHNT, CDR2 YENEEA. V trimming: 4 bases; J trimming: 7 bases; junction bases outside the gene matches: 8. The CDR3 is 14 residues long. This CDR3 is CASSSGLDLNTQYF. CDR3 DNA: TGTGCCAGCAGCTCCGGACTAGACCTCAATACGCAGTATTTT.

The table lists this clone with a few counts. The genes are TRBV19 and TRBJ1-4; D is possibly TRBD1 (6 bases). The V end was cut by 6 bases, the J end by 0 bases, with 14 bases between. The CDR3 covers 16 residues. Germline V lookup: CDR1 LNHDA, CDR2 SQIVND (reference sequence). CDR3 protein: CASRSRTVATNEKLFF. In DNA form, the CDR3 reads TGTGCCAGTAGAAGCAGGACAGTTGCAACTAATGAAAAACTGTTTTTT.

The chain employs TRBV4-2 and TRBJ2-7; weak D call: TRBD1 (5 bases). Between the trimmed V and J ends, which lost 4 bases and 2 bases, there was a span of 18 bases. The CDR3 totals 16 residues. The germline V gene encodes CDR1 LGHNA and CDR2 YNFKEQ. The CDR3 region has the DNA TGTGCCAGCAGCCTCCGAAGTGCCCCAGGGACCTACGAGCAGTACTTC. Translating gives CASSLRSAPGTYEQYF.

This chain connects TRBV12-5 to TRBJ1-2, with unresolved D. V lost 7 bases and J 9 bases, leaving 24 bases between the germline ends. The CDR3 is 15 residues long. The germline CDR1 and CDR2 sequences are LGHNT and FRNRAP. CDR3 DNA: TGTGCTAGTGCCGAAGACGGAGGGTATGGTCAAAGCTACACCTTC. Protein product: CASAEDGGYGQSYTF.

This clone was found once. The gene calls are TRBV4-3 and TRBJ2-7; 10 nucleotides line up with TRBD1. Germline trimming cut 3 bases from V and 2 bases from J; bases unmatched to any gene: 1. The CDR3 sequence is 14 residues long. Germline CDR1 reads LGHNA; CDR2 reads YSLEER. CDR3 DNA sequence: TGCGCCAGCAGCCAGGGACAGGGGACCTACGAGCAGTACTTC. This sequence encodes CASSQGQGTYEQYF.

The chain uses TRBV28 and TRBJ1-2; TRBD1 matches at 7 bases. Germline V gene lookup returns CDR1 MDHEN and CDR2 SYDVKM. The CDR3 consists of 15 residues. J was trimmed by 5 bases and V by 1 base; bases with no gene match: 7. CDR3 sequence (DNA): TGTGCCAGCAGTTTATTTGGGGGGACAGAATATGGCTACACCTTC. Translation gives CASSLFGGTEYGYTF.

The CDR3 here is CASSTGGRGYTF. The CDR3 DNA sequence: TGTGCCAGCTCAACAGGGGGGAGAGGCTACACCTTC. V and J are TRBV18 and TRBJ1-2, with TRBD1 matching over 8 bases. Germline CDR1 KGHSH, CDR2 LQKENI. V lost 5 bases to trimming and J lost 8 bases; unmatched junction nucleotides: 4. The CDR3 contains 12 residues.

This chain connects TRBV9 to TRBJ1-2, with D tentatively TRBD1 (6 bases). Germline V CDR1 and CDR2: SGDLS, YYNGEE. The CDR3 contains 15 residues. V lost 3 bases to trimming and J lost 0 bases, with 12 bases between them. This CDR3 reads CASSATGTTNYGYTF. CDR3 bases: TGTGCCAGCAGCGCAACAGGGACCACTAACTATGGCTACACCTTC.

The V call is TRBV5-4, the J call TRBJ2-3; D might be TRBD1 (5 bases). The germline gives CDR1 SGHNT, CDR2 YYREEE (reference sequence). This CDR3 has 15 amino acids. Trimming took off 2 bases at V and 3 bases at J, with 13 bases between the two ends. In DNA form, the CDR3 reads TGTGCCAGCAGCTTAAAGAGACAGCAAACAGATACGCAGTATTTT. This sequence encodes CASSLKRQQTDTQYF.

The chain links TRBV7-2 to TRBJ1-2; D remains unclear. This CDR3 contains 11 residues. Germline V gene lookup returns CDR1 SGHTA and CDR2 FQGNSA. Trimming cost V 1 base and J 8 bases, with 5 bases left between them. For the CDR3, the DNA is TGTGCCAGCAGCTTAGATGGCGGCTACACCTTC. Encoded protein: CASSLDGGYTF.

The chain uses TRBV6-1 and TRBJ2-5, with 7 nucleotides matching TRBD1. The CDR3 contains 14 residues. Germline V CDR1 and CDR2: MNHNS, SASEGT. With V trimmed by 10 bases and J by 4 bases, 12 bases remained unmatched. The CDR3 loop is CATTTGAPRETQYF. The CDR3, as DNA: TGTGCCACCACTACAGGGGCACCGCGAGAGACCCAGTACTTC.

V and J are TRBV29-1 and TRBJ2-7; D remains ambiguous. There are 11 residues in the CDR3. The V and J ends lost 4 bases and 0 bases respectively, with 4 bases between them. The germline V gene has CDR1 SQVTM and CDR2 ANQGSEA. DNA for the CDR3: TGCAGCGTTGCCCTCTCCTACGAGCAGTACTTC. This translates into CSVALSYEQYF.